The 6 T cell receptor beta chains below were found in one sample sequenced in a study of technical replicates of blood from several donors. TCRdb keeps only in-frame clones here, not all; method: immunoSEQ multiplex PCR. The sample includes approximately 92,000 clones, 95% seen only once; the top ten take over 0.2%. The sample was T cells isolated from PBMCs. Receptors were obtained from a human donor in good health.

The chain combines TRBV7-9 with TRBJ2-7, with D perhaps TRBD2 (5 bases). CDR3 size: 14 residues. V lost 1 base and J 3 bases, leaving 10 bases between the germline ends. From germline, CDR1 is SEHNR and CDR2 FQNEAQ (reference sequence). In DNA form, the CDR3 reads TGTGCCAGCAGCTTAGAGTTAGAGGGCTACGAGCAGTACTTC. Translating it yields CASSLELEGYEQYF.

The V and J genes are TRBV9 and TRBJ1-5, with 9 bases identical to TRBD1. This CDR3 region has 22 residues. Germline CDR1 reads SGDLS; CDR2 reads YYNGEE. J was trimmed by 0 bases and V by 0 bases; bases with no gene match: 19. This CDR3 is CASSVGIGTGSFGEHSNQPQHF. DNA of the CDR3: TGTGCCAGCAGCGTAGGAATCGGGACAGGGTCATTCGGGGAGCATAGCAATCAGCCCCAGCATTTT.

The V call is TRBV23-1, the J call TRBJ2-7, with TRBD1 matching 9 bases. TRBV23-1 falls under the ORF class, with uncertain function. This CDR3 comprises 20 residues. Trimming at V came to 4 bases and at J to 2 bases, leaving 21 bases not matched to a gene. DNA for the CDR3: TGCGCCAGCAGTCTACCGACTCCGGGACAGGGTGTCGAATCCGCCTACGAGCAGTACTTC. The encoded protein is CASSLPTPGQGVESAYEQYF.

The chain carries TRBV2 and TRBJ2-7; tentative D call: TRBD2 (5 bases). Germline assignment: CDR1 SNHLY and CDR2 FYNNEI. Trimming shortened V by 11 bases and J by 2 bases, and 22 bases separated the two germline ends. The CDR3 is 15 amino acids. CDR3 nucleotide sequence: TGTGCCTCCAGGTACTACGGGGTGGACGCCTACGAGCAGTACTTC. This translates into CASRYYGVDAYEQYF.

CDR3 region: CASSLQGADTEAFF. The CDR3 nucleotides read TGCGCCAGCAGCCTTCAGGGGGCGGACACTGAAGCTTTCTTT. This chain links TRBV4-1 with TRBJ1-1; TRBD1 agrees at 8 bases. CDR3 length equals 14 residues. Trimming took 4 bases from V and 3 from J; bases not matched to a gene: 4. Germline V gene lookup returns CDR1 MGHRA and CDR2 YSYEKL.

This chain connects TRBV6-6 to TRBJ1-5, with a weak D call TRBD1 (5 bases). CDR1 is MNHNY and CDR2 is SVGAGI in the germline V gene (reference sequence). This CDR3 comprises 15 residues. The ends were cut back, 5 bases at V and 7 bases at J, with 18 bases in the middle. The CDR3: CASSTQRGSYQPQHF. The CDR3 DNA sequence: TGTGCCAGCAGTACCCAAAGGGGAAGTTACCAGCCCCAGCATTTT.